The clone carrying this TCR beta chain was detected many times. Using RNA transcripts, the TCR beta CDR3 regions were amplified. First-round RT-PCR with HTBI primers preceded a second-round multiplex PCR. TCRdb re-derived calls from the multiplex PCR reads in MiXCR, one entry per CDR3 protein. The table has 350,000 to 450,000 distinct CDR3 sequences, under 25% seen once; the top ten hold around 3.1%. This CDR3 has 13 residues. Germline-derived CDR1 and CDR2 are MNHEY and SVGAGI. V lost 9 bases and J lost 2; bases outside the gene matches: 6. This specimen comes from a study of Graves' ophthalmopathy and Graves' hyperthyroidism. Isolation of PBMCs was performed using 9 to 10 ml of fresh peripheral blood.

This receptor was taken from a woman between 18 and 29 years old with stable Graves' hyperthyroidism. This chain uses TRBV6-5 with TRBJ1-1; 7 bases map to TRBD1. The sequenced material came from peripheral blood. The CDR3 DNA reads TGTGCCAGTACCGGGACAGTTAACACTGAAGCTTTCTTT. It translates to CASTGTVNTEAFF.